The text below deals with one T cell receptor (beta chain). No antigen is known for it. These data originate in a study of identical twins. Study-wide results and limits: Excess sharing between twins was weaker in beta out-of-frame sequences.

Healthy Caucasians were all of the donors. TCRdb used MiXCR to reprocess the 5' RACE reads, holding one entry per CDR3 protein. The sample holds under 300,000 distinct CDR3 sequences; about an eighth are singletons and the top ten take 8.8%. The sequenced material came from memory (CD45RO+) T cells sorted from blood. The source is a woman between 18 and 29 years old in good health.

The CDR3 protein is CASRTSPNTGELFF. The CDR3 region has the DNA TGTGCCAGCAGGACTAGTCCGAACACCGGGGAGCTGTTTTTT. The chain carries TRBV9 and TRBJ2-2, with D maybe TRBD2 (6 bases). Germline V gene data show CDR1 as SGDLS and CDR2 as YYNGEE. The CDR3 runs 14 residues. Trimming pared 5 bases from V and 0 bases from J, leaving 8 bases between.